The subject of this entry is one TCR beta chain. Antigen unknown. These data come from a study of T cell responses to AZD1222 COVID-19 vaccine. Study-wide results and caveats: Increased Spike-specific TCR breadth and depth were observed after two AZD1222 doses. Only 5 to 7 AZD1222 recipients were seropositive at baseline. Spike was spanned by vaccine-associated CD4 TCRs, which were dominant at 160-218 and 743-854.

The CDR3 is 13 residues long. V was trimmed by 4 bases and J by 0 bases, leaving 6 bases between them. The germline CDR1 and CDR2 sequences are LNHDA and SQIVND (reference sequence). The table came from immunoSEQ multiplex PCR; TCRdb's copy has only in-frame clones and leaves some out. The sample shows fewer than 70,000 clones, 70% to 90% of them seen only once. Sequencing used peripheral blood, obtained on day 0 of AZD1222 vaccination. The sequence was collected from an adult in good health. The V gene is TRBV19, the J gene TRBJ1-1; D remains unclear. The CDR3 sequence: CASSNYMNTEAFF. The CDR3 nucleotides read TGTGCCAGTAGTAATTACATGAACACTGAAGCTTTCTTT.